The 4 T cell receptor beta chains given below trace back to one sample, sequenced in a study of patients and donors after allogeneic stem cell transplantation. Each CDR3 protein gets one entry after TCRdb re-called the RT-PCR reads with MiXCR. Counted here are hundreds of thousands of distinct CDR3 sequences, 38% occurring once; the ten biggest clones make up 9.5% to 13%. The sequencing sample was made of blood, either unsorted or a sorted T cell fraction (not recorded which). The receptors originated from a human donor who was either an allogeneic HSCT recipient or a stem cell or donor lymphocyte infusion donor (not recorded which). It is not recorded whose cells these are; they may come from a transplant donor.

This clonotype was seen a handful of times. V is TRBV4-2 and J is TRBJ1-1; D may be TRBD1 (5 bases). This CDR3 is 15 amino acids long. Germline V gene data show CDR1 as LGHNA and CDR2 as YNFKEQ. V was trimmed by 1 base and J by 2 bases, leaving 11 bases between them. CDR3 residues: CASSQGDSYNTEAFF. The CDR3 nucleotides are TGTGCCAGCAGCCAAGGCGACAGCTACAACACTGAAGCTTTCTTT.

The CDR3 DNA reads as TGTGCCAGCAGCAGGACAGGGACTAACTATGGCTACACCTTC. Translating gives CASSRTGTNYGYTF. V is TRBV5-6 and J is TRBJ1-2; 8 bases line up with TRBD1. This CDR3 is 14 amino acids long. Germline CDR1 reads SGHDT; CDR2 reads YYEEEE. Trimming at V came to 4 bases and at J to 0 bases, leaving 2 bases not matched to a gene.

This chain's CDR3 is CASSLGDKNTEAFF. The CDR3 DNA reads as TGCGCCAGCAGCTTGGGAGACAAGAACACTGAAGCTTTCTTT. J is TRBJ1-1 and V is TRBV5-1; no reliable D call. Germline CDR1 is SGHRS and CDR2 is YFSETQ. Trimming pared 0 bases from V and 1 base from J, leaving 7 bases between. The CDR3 is 14 residues long.

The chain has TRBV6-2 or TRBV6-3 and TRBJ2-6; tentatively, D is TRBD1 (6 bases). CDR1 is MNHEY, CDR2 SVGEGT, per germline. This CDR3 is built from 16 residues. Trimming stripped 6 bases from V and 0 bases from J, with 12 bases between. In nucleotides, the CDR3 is TGTGCCAGCAGAAGAACAGGGAACTCTGGGGCCAACGTCCTGACTTTC. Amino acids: CASRRTGNSGANVLTF.